The table lists the clone carrying this T cell receptor beta chain with a few counts. Antigen: not known. CDR1 and CDR2 from the germline V gene are MNHNS and SASEGT. This CDR3 spans 12 amino acids. V lost 8 bases and J 1 base, leaving 8 bases between the germline ends. This specimen comes from a study of regulatory T cells in long-lasting Graves disease. TCR beta libraries were built with iRepertoire HTBI primers and Arm-PCR of CDR3 regions. Per the original data handling: Taken together, the samples had 60 to 80 TRBV and 15 or so TRBJ segments identified. One entry per CDR3 protein results from TCRdb running MiXCR on the multiplex PCR reads. TCRdb's processing, not the study's, gives the V and J calls here. Of roughly 490,000 distinct CDR3 sequences in the sample, roughly 23% are singletons; the top ten hold around 14%. Findings and caveats of the study: Newly diagnosed disease favored TRBV20-1 and TRBJ2-1 over persistent disease. Few sampled subjects may have lowered accuracy.

Time point specified: persistent/refractory GD, antithyroid drugs over 5 years with positive TRAb. With RNA extracted from PBMCs as input, the TCR library was made. The source was peripheral blood mononuclear cells (PBMCs), collected when the disease was refractory, from a patient treated with antithyroid drugs. This chain joins TRBV6-1 and TRBJ1-1, with D unresolved. This TCR came from a female donor with Graves disease. The CDR3 spells CASSHANTEAFF. CDR3 in DNA: TGTGCCAGCTCCCACGCGAACACTGAAGCTTTCTTT.